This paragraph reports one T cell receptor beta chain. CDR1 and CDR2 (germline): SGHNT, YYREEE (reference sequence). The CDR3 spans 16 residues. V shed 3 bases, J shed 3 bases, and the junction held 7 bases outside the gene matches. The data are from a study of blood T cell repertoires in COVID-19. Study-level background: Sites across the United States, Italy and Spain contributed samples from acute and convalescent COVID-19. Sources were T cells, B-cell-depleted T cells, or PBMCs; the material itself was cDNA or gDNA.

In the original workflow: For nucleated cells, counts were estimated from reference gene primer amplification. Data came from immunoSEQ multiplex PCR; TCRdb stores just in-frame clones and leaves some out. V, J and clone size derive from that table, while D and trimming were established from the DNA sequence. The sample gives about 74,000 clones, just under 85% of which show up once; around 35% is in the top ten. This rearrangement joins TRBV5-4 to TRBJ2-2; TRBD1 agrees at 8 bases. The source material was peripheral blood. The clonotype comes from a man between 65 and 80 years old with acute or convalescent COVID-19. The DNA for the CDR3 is TGTGCCAGCAGCTCCTCCGACAGGGGCGACACCGGGGAGCTGTTTTTT. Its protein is CASSSSDRGDTGELFF.